This T cell receptor (beta chain) was recovered during a study of PD-L1 blockade in urothelial cancer (dated by TCRdb to 2015 to 2018). Regarding the complete study: Every patient began therapy at some point between 2013 and 2015 and was given atezolizumab 1,200 mg intravenously every 3 weeks. About 85% of the roughly 29 patients were males with bladder-origin urothelial cancer, and 18 of 29 reported a prior smoking history. Patients had an ECOG performance status of 0 or 1 and had received between 0 and 3 prior chemotherapy regimens. Blood samples were analyzed 3 weeks after the start of treatment (second dose) and 6 weeks after the start of treatment. Blood samples gave median yields of roughly 150,000 T cells and 80,000 to 90,000 unique TCRs, along with a median clonality of 0.080. An exploratory multi-omic analysis was conducted of the somatic, immune and clinical correlates of response to PD-L1 blockade with atezolizumab in urothelial cancer. Pretreatment tumor samples and matched peripheral blood, collected serially before and after atezolizumab treatment, underwent TCR sequencing. Progression-free survival longer than 6 months counted as durable clinical benefit, and TCR features were additionally tested against both progression-free and overall survival. In the same patients, whole exome sequencing and RNA sequencing of pretreatment tumors were performed in addition to TCR sequencing. Durable clinical benefit was achieved by nine patients but not by the remaining 20. Pretreatment blood TCR-seq was available for twenty-nine patients, at least one posttreatment blood collection was obtained for some 25 patients, and tumor TCR-seq was available for some 25 patients. Study-wide findings and limitations: A pretreatment peripheral blood TCR clonality below the median was linked to improved progression-free and overall survival. At 3 weeks after the start of treatment, tumor-associated TCR clones in peripheral blood had expanded more in patients with durable benefit (n ≈ 23, p = 0.022). Small sample size (n of about 30) and many exploratory analyses mean the results are intended to be hypothesis-generating.

Interpreted using the paper, the time point label stands for: pretreatment peripheral blood. A total of approximately 27 patients with locally advanced or metastatic urothelial carcinoma, treated at Memorial Sloan Kettering on a trial protocol, made up the cohort. Peripheral blood mononuclear cells were collected pretreatment and during treatment, with between 1 and 8 total time points per patient. The Qiagen DNeasy Blood extraction kit was used to purify genomic DNA from total PBMCs and tumor samples. Collected pretreatment and during treatment, PBMCs were isolated and stored as previously described. The CDR3 holds 16 amino acids from the cysteine to the phenylalanine. Only CDR3 DNA remains: 48 bases, in frame from the first base. V and J are truncated by 2 bases and 6 bases respectively, leaving an intervening sequence of 16 bases. The germline V gene supplies CDR1 MDHEN and CDR2 SYDVKM. To estimate absolute template abundance from read counts, synthetic TCR analog templates were spiked into each PCR. The immunoSEQ assay was used to amplify TCRbeta CDR3 regions from genomic DNA with bias-controlled V and J gene primers. Rearranged TCRbeta segments were sequenced at approximately 20X coverage. The paper's processing steps were these. Clustering was used to correct sequencing errors, and CDR3s were annotated against IMGT to assign V, D and J genes. Downstream analyses used only productive TCRbeta rearrangements, leaving out any out-of-frame or stop-codon sequences. To compute clonality, Shannon entropy was normalized by the log of the number of unique productive sequences and then subtracted from one. Clones differing between time points or between blood and tumor were identified using Fisher's exact test with Benjamini-Hochberg correction, with an adjusted p below 0.01 applied as the threshold. The clones in this table, taken by TCRdb from immuneACCESS, are in-frame only. Not every clone is retained; where verified, under half of the shortfall comes from an unresolved V gene, and the cause of the rest is unknown. V, J and clone size derive from that table, while D and trimming were established from the DNA sequence. Counted in this sample were 85,000 to 90,000 clones; about 84% of them appeared once. The ten largest clones capture approximately 15% of the sample.

With respect to this clone: Its antigen specificity is not known. There are no base qualities to consult, and no much larger clone falls within one base.

The chain links TRBV28 with TRBJ2-2; the D segment could be TRBD2, given 5 matching bases. The source is a man aged 60-69 years with urothelial cancer. Specimen: PBMCs, collected around atezolizumab (anti-PD-L1) treatment. The nucleotide sequence reads TGTGCCAGCAGTTTAGGTTCTCCCGGGCGGGCCGGGGAGCTGTTTTTT. This gives the protein CASSLGSPGRAGELFF.